The clone carrying this T cell receptor (beta chain) occurred many times. The record originates from a study of T cells in Graves' hyperthyroidism and ophthalmopathy. In germline, CDR1 is SGHRS, CDR2 YFSETQ. V dropped 4 bases and J dropped 3 bases, with 11 bases sitting between them. The CDR3 runs 15 residues. Regions amplified from RNA transcripts were the TCR beta CDR3 regions. Researchers ran a first-round RT-PCR on the TCR CDR3 using the HTBI primer set. Each CDR3 protein gets one entry after TCRdb re-called the multiplex PCR reads with MiXCR. Of about 400,000 distinct CDR3 sequences detected, around 16% appear once; the ten largest clones hold around 7%.

The sample taken for sequencing was blood. The TCR originated in a woman aged 18 to 35 with Graves' hyperthyroidism. The chain employs TRBV5-1 and TRBJ1-6; a possible D gene is TRBD1 (5 bases). The CDR3 reads CASSLQGLYNSPLHF. CDR3 sequence (DNA): TGCGCCAGCAGCCTTCAGGGCCTCTATAATTCACCCCTCCACTTT.